Listed below are T cell receptor beta chains from one sample, sequenced in a study of T-cell reconstitution after alpha-beta-depleted transplantation in children. TCRdb re-analysed the PCR reads in MiXCR, keeping a single row per CDR3 protein. The data show approximately 430,000 distinct CDR3 sequences, roughly 16% seen once. Sequencing used PBMCs, mostly from graft donor cells, obtained 360 days after TCRalphabeta/CD19-depleted stem cell transplant. Every receptor here comes from a boy under two years old who had a stem cell transplant for Wiskott-Aldrich syndrome, so the T cells may come from the graft donor. Both conserved end residues are part of each CDR3. D genes are given only for firm matches.

cdr3_aa v_call d_call
CASSEGILSGNTIYF TRBV10-2 .
CASSTGTKRTEAFF TRBV6-1 .
CASSYRRGRAGELFF TRBV6-2/TRBV6-3 .
CASTQGVRGETQYF TRBV12-3/TRBV12-4 TRBD1
CSARAPGVADNEQFF TRBV20-1 .
CASRLLTGRGEKLFF TRBV6-1 .
CASSVTTGGENIQYF TRBV9 TRBD1
CAISELAGGAYNEQFF TRBV10-3 TRBD2
CASMFLNGYTF TRBV2 .
CAISFTGGRDTQYF TRBV10-3 TRBD1
CSVDQGLRTDTQYF TRBV29-1 .
CASSLTLTSGRAIHEQFF TRBV11-1 TRBD2
CATLSPGLAAYEQYF TRBV10-3 TRBD2
CASGSLRASGRYTYEQYF TRBV11-2 TRBD2
CSAEQGYEQYF TRBV20-1 .
CASSIARGMISGANVLTF TRBV6-1 TRBD1
CAISESPYEQYF TRBV10-3 .
CSAPRLGSYNEQFF TRBV20-1 .
CASSLTGAISYEQYF TRBV5-1 TRBD1
CSAAPDSPYEQYF TRBV20-1 .
CATRTSGSYNEQFF TRBV10-3 TRBD2
CASSKTSVGKAKETQYF TRBV19 TRBD2
CASSWGVPYEQYF TRBV7-8 .
CSANFRGKLFF TRBV29-1 .
CASSESPQGLSGELFF TRBV10-1 .
CSVEDGPVGLSYNEQFF TRBV29-1 .
CASSFPRQGRAYEQYF TRBV6-5 TRBD1
CASTSEYTDTQYF TRBV10-2 .
CASSSRGQSYEQYF TRBV12-3/TRBV12-4 TRBD1
CSVRFPGLAGETQYF TRBV20-1 TRBD2
CASGLVRWSSGGANLYNEQFF TRBV12-5 TRBD2
CSARETSGRASSYNEQFF TRBV20-1 TRBD2